A single sample gave rise to the 29 T cell receptor beta chains below, sequenced in a study of T cell responses to AZD1222 COVID-19 vaccine. The protocol was immunoSEQ multiplex PCR, while the TCRdb copy is restricted to in-frame clones and leaves out a portion. This table holds some 100,000 clones, 80% to 90% found once. This specimen consisted of peripheral blood, obtained on day 0 of AZD1222 vaccination. The receptors here all came from an adult in good health.

The chain joins TRBV5-4 to TRBJ1-2, with D possibly matching TRBD1 (5 bases). The CDR3 consists of 16 residues. V dropped 4 bases and J dropped 3 bases, with 19 bases sitting between them. Germline V lookup: CDR1 SGHNT, CDR2 YYREEE (reference sequence). CDR3 loop: CASSMGPRARDYGYTF. The CDR3 DNA reads TGTGCCAGCAGCATGGGACCCAGGGCTCGGGACTATGGCTACACCTTC.

The chain joins TRBV5-6 to TRBJ2-2, with D perhaps TRBD2 (6 bases). The germline V gene encodes CDR1 SGHDT and CDR2 YYEEEE. Trimming cost V 2 bases and J 4 bases, with 12 bases left between them. This CDR3 spans 15 amino acids. CDR3 protein: CASSFVAGTTGELFF. CDR3 DNA sequence: TGTGCCAGCAGCTTCGTGGCGGGGACCACCGGGGAGCTGTTTTTT.

This chain joins TRBV5-6 and TRBJ1-2, with D tentatively TRBD1 (6 bases). V was shortened by 6 bases and J by 4 bases, with 13 bases between the two germline ends. This CDR3 is 13 amino acids long. Germline CDR1 is SGHDT and CDR2 is YYEEEE. The CDR3, as DNA: TGTGCCAGCACCTGGCGGACAGCCTATGGCTACACCTTC. It yields the protein CASTWRTAYGYTF.

The V call is TRBV7-2, the J call TRBJ2-7, with D possibly being TRBD2 (6 bases). Trimming shortened V by 1 base and J by 7 bases, and 11 bases separated the two germline ends. CDR1 and CDR2 (germline): SGHTA, FQGNSA. The CDR3 contains 13 residues. The CDR3 region is CASSLGLEVEQYF. DNA for the CDR3: TGTGCCAGCAGCTTAGGACTAGAGGTTGAGCAGTACTTC.

The CDR3 region is CASRRLAGDSGGTQYF. As DNA, the CDR3 is TGTGCCAGCAGGAGACTAGCGGGGGATTCCGGGGGGACCCAGTACTTC. This chain joins TRBV2 and TRBJ2-5, with TRBD2 identical over 12 bases. CDR1 and CDR2 (germline): SNHLY, FYNNEI. This CDR3 is 16 amino acids long. Losses at the gene ends were 6 bases for V and 7 bases for J; bases not matched to a gene: 12.

This clone was counted only a few times. V gene TRBV12-3 or TRBV12-4 combines with J gene TRBJ2-7; D gene uncertain. The germline V and J ends were trimmed by 5 bases and 0 bases, with 8 bases remaining between them. This CDR3 is 13 amino acids long. The CDR3 nucleotides are TGTGCCAGCAGTCCCCACAACTCCTACGAGCAGTACTTC. Its translation is CASSPHNSYEQYF.

CDR3 sequence reads: CASRNSDRAGFRAFF. The DNA of the CDR3 is TGTGCCAGCAGAAATTCGGACAGGGCAGGTTTTCGAGCTTTCTTT. The chain carries TRBV7-9 and TRBJ1-1; 8 nucleotides match TRBD1. Germline CDR1 and CDR2: SEHNR and FQNEAQ (reference sequence). This CDR3 region has 15 residues. The ends lost 6 bases at V and 10 bases at J; junction bases unmatched: 16.

The V gene is TRBV30, the J gene TRBJ2-2, with 13 bases fitting TRBD2. Germline CDR1 GTSNPN, CDR2 SVGIG (reference sequence). Unmatched junction bases numbered 10, after V lost 8 bases and J lost 7 bases. The CDR3 has 15 amino acids. CDR3 DNA: TGTGCCGGTACTAGCGGGAGGGCCTACGGCGGGGAGCTGTTTTTT. Translated: CAGTSGRAYGGELFF.

This chain uses TRBV28 with TRBJ1-1; D gene unclear. The CDR3 extends over 15 amino acids. The germline V gene encodes CDR1 MDHEN and CDR2 SYDVKM. The ends were cut back, 2 bases at V and 4 bases at J, with 14 bases in the middle. CDR3 region: CASSLHEAGGTEAFF. The DNA for the CDR3 is TGTGCCAGCAGTTTACATGAAGCGGGAGGCACTGAAGCTTTCTTT.

The chain uses TRBV6-5 and TRBJ2-7; possibly TRBD1 for D (6 bases). CDR1 is MNHEY and CDR2 is SVGAGI in the germline V gene. The CDR3 sequence is 14 residues long. Trimming shortened V by 8 bases and J by 6 bases, and 20 bases separated the two germline ends. The CDR3 DNA reads as TGTGCCAGCGGTTCCTTGAACAGGGTCTCCGAGCAGTACTTC. This sequence encodes CASGSLNRVSEQYF.

V usage is TRBV18 and J usage is TRBJ2-2; D unresolved. The CDR3 contains 13 residues. Trimming left V 1 base short and J 5 bases short, with 5 bases between. In germline, CDR1 is KGHSH, CDR2 LQKENI. CDR3 sequence (DNA): TGTGCCAGCTCACCACAGGGTACCGGGGAGCTGTTTTTT. This gives the protein CASSPQGTGELFF.

The rearrangement joins TRBV6-5 to TRBJ1-5; 10 bases line up with TRBD1. Germline loops: CDR1 MNHEY, CDR2 SVGAGI. V shed 8 bases, J shed 3 bases, and the junction held 7 bases outside the gene matches. This CDR3 is built from 15 residues. The CDR3 DNA reads TGTGCCAGCCGCCGGGACAGGGGCCCCAATCAGCCCCAGCATTTT. Its protein is CASRRDRGPNQPQHF.

This clone has just a few counts. The genes are TRBV9 and TRBJ1-1, with D unresolved. Germline CDR1 reads SGDLS; CDR2 reads YYNGEE. V was shortened by 5 bases and J by 0 bases, with 20 bases between the two germline ends. This CDR3 is 17 amino acids long. The CDR3 protein is CASSFGSNIRMNTEAFF. Written as DNA, the CDR3 is TGTGCCAGCAGTTTTGGGTCAAATATTCGCATGAACACTGAAGCTTTCTTT.

The gene calls are TRBV18 and TRBJ1-6, with D hard to call. Germline CDR1 reads KGHSH; CDR2 reads LQKENI. Trimming removed 2 bases at V and 0 bases at J, with 17 bases between. This CDR3 spans 19 amino acids. CDR3 in amino acids: CASSPGIGGPGSYNSPLHF. CDR3 coding DNA: TGTGCCAGCTCACCAGGAATTGGCGGGCCAGGCTCCTATAATTCACCCCTCCACTTT.

The chain uses TRBV5-1 and TRBJ2-3; TRBD2 matches 10 bases. J gave up 3 bases and V 2 bases, and 6 bases lay outside the gene matches. This CDR3 has 16 amino acids. In germline, CDR1 is SGHRS, CDR2 YFSETQ. The CDR3 sequence: CASSLPLAGTTDTQYF. CDR3 in DNA: TGCGCCAGCAGCTTACCACTAGCGGGGACTACAGATACGCAGTATTTT.

This chain links TRBV7-2 with TRBJ2-2; 12 bases are shared with TRBD2. The J segment lost 4 bases and the V segment lost 6 bases, leaving 6 bases of the junction unmatched. CDR1 and CDR2 from the germline V gene are SGHTA and FQGNSA. The CDR3 is made up of 16 amino acids. Written as DNA, the CDR3 is TGTGCCAGCAGGTTACTAGCGGGAGGCTCCACCGGGGAGCTGTTTTTT. Translation gives CASRLLAGGSTGELFF.

The rearrangement joins TRBV11-3 to TRBJ2-3; the D gene could be TRBD1 or TRBD2 (5 bases each). This CDR3 comprises 18 residues. The germline gives CDR1 SGHNT, CDR2 YENEEA. V was trimmed by 1 base and J by 2 bases, leaving 19 bases between them. CDR3 sequence: CASSLGGWGKPLTDTQYF. DNA for the CDR3: TGTGCCAGCAGCTTAGGGGGATGGGGGAAGCCTCTCACAGATACGCAGTATTTT.

In the case of this clone: One end of the junction varies from germline; a read error may be responsible. V is TRBV2 and J is TRBJ1-6; D not certain. There are 14 residues in the CDR3. Germline CDR1 reads SNHLY; CDR2 reads FYNNEI. The CDR3 reads CASKTQAYSSPLHF. The CDR3 coding sequence is TGTGCCAGCAAGACCCAGGCATATAGTTCACCCCTCCACTTT.

The chain links TRBV10-3 to TRBJ1-6; D is perhaps TRBD1 (6 bases). V dropped 0 bases and J dropped 0 bases, with 9 bases sitting between them. Germline V gives CDR1 ENHRY, CDR2 SYGVKD. The CDR3 extends over 17 amino acids. The CDR3 loop is CAISESRGGSYNSPLHF. CDR3 in DNA: TGTGCCATCAGTGAGTCTAGAGGGGGCTCCTATAATTCACCCCTCCACTTT.

V usage is TRBV28 and J usage is TRBJ1-1; D might be TRBD1 (6 bases). Trimming removed 8 bases at V and 0 bases at J, with 19 bases between. This CDR3 is 16 amino acids long. Germline lookup yields CDR1 MDHEN and CDR2 SYDVKM. The CDR3 DNA reads TGTGCCAGCTTTCTGGGCGGAGGGGGAATGAACACTGAAGCTTTCTTT. Encoded protein: CASFLGGGGMNTEAFF.

The V and J genes are TRBV5-4 and TRBJ1-3, with D possibly TRBD1 on 6 matching bases. Looked up from germline, CDR1 is SGHNT and CDR2 is YYREEE (reference sequence). Trimming took off 4 bases at V and 0 bases at J, with 11 bases between the two ends. CDR3 length: 15 residues. Here the CDR3 reads CASSVDSHSGNTIYF. In DNA form, the CDR3 reads TGTGCCAGCAGCGTGGACAGCCACTCTGGAAACACCATATATTTT.

J is TRBJ2-5 and V is TRBV12-5; 9 nucleotides align to TRBD2. The CDR3 loop spans 15 amino acids. Trimming removed 0 bases from V and 2 bases from J; junction bases left unmatched: 1. Germline-derived CDR1 and CDR2 are LGHNT and FRNRAP. CDR3 amino acids: CASGLVSGRQETQYF. The DNA of the CDR3 is TGTGCTAGTGGTTTGGTAAGCGGGAGGCAAGAGACCCAGTACTTC.

V usage is TRBV2 and J usage is TRBJ1-2; 7 bases line up with TRBD1. The CDR3 totals 15 residues. In germline, CDR1 is SNHLY, CDR2 FYNNEI. The ends lost 7 bases at V and 4 bases at J; junction bases unmatched: 12. CDR3 in DNA: TGTGCCAGCACCTTTACTGAGGGGGCCCCCTATGGCTACACCTTC. It specifies CASTFTEGAPYGYTF.

This clone is a singleton in its sample. V is TRBV2 and J is TRBJ2-7; 8 bases are a match to TRBD1. Germline V gene sequence: CDR1 SNHLY, CDR2 FYNNEI. Trimming at V came to 9 bases and at J to 6 bases, leaving 10 bases not matched to a gene. The CDR3 is made up of 13 amino acids. CDR3 residues: CARSKRDRGEQYF. Written as DNA, the CDR3 is TGTGCCAGAAGCAAGCGTGACAGGGGCGAGCAGTACTTC.

V gene TRBV6-5 combines with J gene TRBJ1-2; D unclear. The V gene lost 2 bases and the J gene lost 7 bases, with 14 bases spanning the gap. The germline V gene has CDR1 MNHEY and CDR2 SVGAGI. CDR3 length equals 14 residues. CDR3 DNA: TGTGCCAGCAGTTACCGGATGGGCCTAGGTGGCTACACCTTC. This encodes CASSYRMGLGGYTF.

This chain connects TRBV18 to TRBJ1-3; D not certain. This CDR3 comprises 15 residues. Trimming shortened V by 7 bases and J by 0 bases, and 13 bases separated the two germline ends. The germline gives CDR1 KGHSH, CDR2 LQKENI. Here the CDR3 DNA reads TGTGCCAGCTGGCGAGGACCGACCTCTGGAAACACCATATATTTT. This translates into CASWRGPTSGNTIYF. Supplemented by reference TRBV18 and TRBJ1-3, the full variable domain reads NAGVMQNPRHLVRRRGQEARLRCSPMKGHSHVYWYRQLPEEGLKFMVYLQKENIIDESGMPKERFSAEFPKEGPSILRIQQVVRGDSAAYFCASWRGPTSGNTIYFGEGSWLTVV.

The genes are TRBV7-2 and TRBJ1-4, with 8 bases that match TRBD1. This CDR3 region has 14 residues. In germline, CDR1 is SGHTA, CDR2 FQGNSA. Trimming removed 5 bases from V and 7 bases from J; junction bases left unmatched: 6. The CDR3 nucleotides read TGTGCCAGCAGCCCCAGGGGGCAGGTTGAAAAACTGTTTTTT. Translating it yields CASSPRGQVEKLFF.

This sequence joins TRBV6-1 and TRBJ2-1; 9 bases fit TRBD2. From germline, CDR1 is MNHNS and CDR2 SASEGT. The V and J ends lost 2 bases and 2 bases, in that order; junction bases with no gene match: 7. This CDR3 region has 17 residues. CDR3: CASSELSGGYTYNEQFF. DNA for the CDR3: TGTGCCAGCAGTGAACTTAGCGGGGGTTATACCTACAATGAGCAGTTCTTC.

V usage is TRBV18 and J usage is TRBJ1-2; TRBD1 is a possible D gene (6 bases). V was cut by 3 bases and J by 6 bases, with 14 bases left in between. In germline, CDR1 is KGHSH, CDR2 LQKENI. The CDR3 totals 14 residues. The CDR3 bases are TGTGCCAGCTCACCCAAAGAAAGGGGGGATGGCTACACCTTC. Residues: CASSPKERGDGYTF.